The clone carrying this TCR beta chain was picked up a small number of times. From germline, CDR1 is MGHRA and CDR2 YSYEKL. V was trimmed by 1 base and J by 7 bases, leaving 13 bases between them. The CDR3 has 14 residues. The data were obtained in a study of T cell changes during pregnancy in multiple sclerosis. The assay was immunoSEQ multiplex PCR, and TCRdb's table has in-frame clones only and misses some. The sample includes about 87,000 clones, 85% to 95% of them seen just once. This clonotype was obtained from a female donor in good health, enrolled as a control in a pregnancy study. V usage is TRBV4-1 and J usage is TRBJ1-1; D may be TRBD1 (5 bases). The input for sequencing was peripheral blood, taken in the third trimester of pregnancy. The CDR3 nucleotides read TGCGCCAGCAGCCAAGTGACAGTAGAGCATGAAGCTTTCTTT. Amino acid sequence: CASSQVTVEHEAFF.